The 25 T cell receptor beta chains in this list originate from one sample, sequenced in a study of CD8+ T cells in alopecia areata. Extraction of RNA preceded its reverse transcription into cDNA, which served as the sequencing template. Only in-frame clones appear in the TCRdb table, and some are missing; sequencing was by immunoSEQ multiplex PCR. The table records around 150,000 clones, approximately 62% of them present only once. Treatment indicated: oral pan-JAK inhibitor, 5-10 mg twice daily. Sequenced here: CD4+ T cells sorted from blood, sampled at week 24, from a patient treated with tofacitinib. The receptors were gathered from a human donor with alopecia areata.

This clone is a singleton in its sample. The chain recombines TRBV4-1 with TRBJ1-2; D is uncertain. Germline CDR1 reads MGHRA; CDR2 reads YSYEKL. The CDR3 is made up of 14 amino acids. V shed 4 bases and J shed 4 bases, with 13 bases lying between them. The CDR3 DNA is TGCGCCAGCAGCCCCGGTGGGCAGGCCTATGGCTACACCTTC. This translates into CASSPGGQAYGYTF.

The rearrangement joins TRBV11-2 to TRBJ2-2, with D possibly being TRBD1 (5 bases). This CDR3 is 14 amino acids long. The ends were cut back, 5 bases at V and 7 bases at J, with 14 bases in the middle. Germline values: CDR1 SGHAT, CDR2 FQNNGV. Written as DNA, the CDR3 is TGTGCCAGCAGCCATCTGCAGGGTATCGGGGAGCTGTTTTTT. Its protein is CASSHLQGIGELFF.

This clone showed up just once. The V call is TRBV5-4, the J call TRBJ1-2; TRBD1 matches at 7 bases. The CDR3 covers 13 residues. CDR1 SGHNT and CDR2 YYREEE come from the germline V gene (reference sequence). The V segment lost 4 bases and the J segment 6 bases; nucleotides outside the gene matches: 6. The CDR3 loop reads CASSLQGGDGYTF. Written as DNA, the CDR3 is TGTGCCAGCAGCCTCCAGGGGGGGGATGGCTACACCTTC.

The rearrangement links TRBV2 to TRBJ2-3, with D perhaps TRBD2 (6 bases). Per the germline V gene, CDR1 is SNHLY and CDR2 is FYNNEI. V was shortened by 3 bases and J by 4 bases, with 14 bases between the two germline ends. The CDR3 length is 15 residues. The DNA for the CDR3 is TGTGCCAGCAGTGATCAGGGAGGACGGGCAGATACGCAGTATTTT. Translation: CASSDQGGRADTQYF.

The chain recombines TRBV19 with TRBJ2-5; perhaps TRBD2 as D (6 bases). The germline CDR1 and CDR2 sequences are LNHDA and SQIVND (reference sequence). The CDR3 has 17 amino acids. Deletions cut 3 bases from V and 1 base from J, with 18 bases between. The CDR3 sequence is CASSMSGLRGSQETQYF. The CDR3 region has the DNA TGTGCCAGTAGTATGTCGGGACTCCGGGGCTCCCAAGAGACCCAGTACTTC.

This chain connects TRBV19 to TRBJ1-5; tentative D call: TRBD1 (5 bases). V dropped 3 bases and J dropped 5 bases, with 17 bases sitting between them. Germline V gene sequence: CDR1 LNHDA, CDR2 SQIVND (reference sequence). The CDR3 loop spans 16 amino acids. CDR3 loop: CASSMGPFGGDQPQHF. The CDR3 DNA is TGTGCCAGTAGTATGGGTCCCTTTGGGGGGGATCAGCCCCAGCATTTT.

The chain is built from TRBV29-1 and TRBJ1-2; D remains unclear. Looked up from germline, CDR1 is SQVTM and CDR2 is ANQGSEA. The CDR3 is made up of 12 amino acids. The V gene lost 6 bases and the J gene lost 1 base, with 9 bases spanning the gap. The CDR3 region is CSVDGDNYGYTF. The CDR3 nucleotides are TGCAGCGTCGACGGGGATAACTATGGCTACACCTTC.

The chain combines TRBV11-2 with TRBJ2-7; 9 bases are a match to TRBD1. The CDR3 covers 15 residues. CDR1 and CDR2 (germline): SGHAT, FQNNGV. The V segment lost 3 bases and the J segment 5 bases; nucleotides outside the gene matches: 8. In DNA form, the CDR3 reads TGTGCCAGCAGCTTCGCCGGGACAGGGAAGAACGAGCAGTACTTC. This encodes CASSFAGTGKNEQYF.

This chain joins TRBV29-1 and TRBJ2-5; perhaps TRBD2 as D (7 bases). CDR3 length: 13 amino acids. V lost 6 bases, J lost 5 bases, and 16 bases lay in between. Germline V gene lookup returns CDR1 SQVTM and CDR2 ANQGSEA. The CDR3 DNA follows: TGCAGCGTGGGGGGAGGGGGAGCGGAGACCCAGTACTTC. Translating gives CSVGGGGAETQYF.

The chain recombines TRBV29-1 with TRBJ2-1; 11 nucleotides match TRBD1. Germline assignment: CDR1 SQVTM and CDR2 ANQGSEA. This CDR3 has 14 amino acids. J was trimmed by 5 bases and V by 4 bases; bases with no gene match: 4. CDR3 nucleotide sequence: TGCAGCGTTGGACGGGACAGGGGGAACAATGAGCAGTTCTTC. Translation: CSVGRDRGNNEQFF.

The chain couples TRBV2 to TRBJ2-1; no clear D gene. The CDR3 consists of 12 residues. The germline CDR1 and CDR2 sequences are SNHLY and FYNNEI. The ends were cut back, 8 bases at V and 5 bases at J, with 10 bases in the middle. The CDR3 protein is CASPWNNNEQFF. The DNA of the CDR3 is TGTGCCAGCCCATGGAATAACAATGAGCAGTTCTTC.

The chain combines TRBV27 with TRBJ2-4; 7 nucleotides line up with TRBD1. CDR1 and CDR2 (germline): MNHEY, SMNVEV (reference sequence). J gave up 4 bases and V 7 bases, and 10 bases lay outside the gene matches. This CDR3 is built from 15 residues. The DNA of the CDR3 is TGTGCCAGCAAAAGGTTAGGGACAGCGAAAAACATTCAGTACTTC. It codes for CASKRLGTAKNIQYF.

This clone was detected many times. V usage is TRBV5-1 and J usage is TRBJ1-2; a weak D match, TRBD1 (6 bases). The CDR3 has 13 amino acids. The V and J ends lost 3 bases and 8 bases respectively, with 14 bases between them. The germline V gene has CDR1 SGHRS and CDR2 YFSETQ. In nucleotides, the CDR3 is TGCGCCAGCAGCTCGACAGGCTTAGAAGGCTACACCTTC. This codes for CASSSTGLEGYTF.

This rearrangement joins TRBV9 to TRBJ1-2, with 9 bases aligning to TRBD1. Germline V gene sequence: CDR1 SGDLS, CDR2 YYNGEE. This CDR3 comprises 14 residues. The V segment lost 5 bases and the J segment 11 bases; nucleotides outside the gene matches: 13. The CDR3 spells CASSTGGQGLRYTF. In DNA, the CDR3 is TGTGCCAGCAGTACGGGGGGACAGGGTCTGAGGTACACCTTC.

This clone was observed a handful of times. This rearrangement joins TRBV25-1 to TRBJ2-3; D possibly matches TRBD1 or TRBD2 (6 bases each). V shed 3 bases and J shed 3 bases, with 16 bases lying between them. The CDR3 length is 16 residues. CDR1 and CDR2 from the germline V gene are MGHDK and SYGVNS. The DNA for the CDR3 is TGTGCCAGCAGTGATTTCCCTTCGGGGGCAACAGATACGCAGTATTTT. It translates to CASSDFPSGATDTQYF.

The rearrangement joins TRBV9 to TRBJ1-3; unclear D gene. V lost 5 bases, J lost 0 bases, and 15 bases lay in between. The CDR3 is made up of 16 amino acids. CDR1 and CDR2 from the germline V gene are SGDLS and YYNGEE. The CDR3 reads CASSEADENSGNTIYF. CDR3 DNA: TGTGCCAGCAGTGAGGCGGACGAAAACTCTGGAAACACCATATATTTT.

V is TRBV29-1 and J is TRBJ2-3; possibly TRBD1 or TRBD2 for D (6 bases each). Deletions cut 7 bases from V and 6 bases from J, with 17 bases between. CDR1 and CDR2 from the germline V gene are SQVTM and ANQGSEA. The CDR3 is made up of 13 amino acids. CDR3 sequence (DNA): TGCAGCGCATCTGAAAGGAGGGGGGATACGCAGTATTTT. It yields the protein CSASERRGDTQYF.

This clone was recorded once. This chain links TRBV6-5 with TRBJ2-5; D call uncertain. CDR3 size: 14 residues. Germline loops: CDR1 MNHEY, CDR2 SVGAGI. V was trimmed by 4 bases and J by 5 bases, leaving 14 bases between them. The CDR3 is CASSSSSLGETQYF. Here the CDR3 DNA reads TGTGCCAGCAGTTCATCGTCCCTCGGGGAGACCCAGTACTTC.

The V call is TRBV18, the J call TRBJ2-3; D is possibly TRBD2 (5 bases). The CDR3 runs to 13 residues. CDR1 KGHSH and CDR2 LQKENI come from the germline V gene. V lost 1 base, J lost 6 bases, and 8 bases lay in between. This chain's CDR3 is CASSPQRRDTQYF. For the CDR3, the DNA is TGTGCCAGCTCACCACAGCGGCGGGATACGCAGTATTTT.

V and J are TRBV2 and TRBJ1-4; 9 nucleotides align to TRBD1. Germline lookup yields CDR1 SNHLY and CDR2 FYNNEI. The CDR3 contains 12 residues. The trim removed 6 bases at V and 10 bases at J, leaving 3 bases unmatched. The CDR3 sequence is CASRGQGGKLFF. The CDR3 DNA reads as TGTGCCAGCAGGGGACAGGGCGGAAAACTGTTTTTT. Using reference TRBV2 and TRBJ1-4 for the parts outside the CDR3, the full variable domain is EPEVTQTPSHQVTQMGQEVILRCVPISNHLYFYWYRQILGQKVEFLVSFYNNEISEKSEIFDDQFSVERPDGSNFTLKIRSTKLEDSAMYFCASRGQGGKLFFGSGTQLSVL.

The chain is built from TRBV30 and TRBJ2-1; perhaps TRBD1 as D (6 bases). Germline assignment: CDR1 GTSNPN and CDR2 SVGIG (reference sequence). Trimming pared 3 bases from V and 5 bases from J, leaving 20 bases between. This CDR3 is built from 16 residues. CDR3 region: CAWRISKGTQNNEQFF. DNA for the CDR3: TGTGCCTGGAGAATCTCGAAGGGGACACAAAACAATGAGCAGTTCTTC.

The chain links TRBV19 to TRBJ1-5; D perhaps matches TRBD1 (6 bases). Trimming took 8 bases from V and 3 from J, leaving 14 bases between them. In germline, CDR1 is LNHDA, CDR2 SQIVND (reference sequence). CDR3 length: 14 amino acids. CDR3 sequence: CASAPQGTNQPQHF. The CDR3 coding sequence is TGTGCCAGTGCCCCCCAGGGGACCAATCAGCCCCAGCATTTT.

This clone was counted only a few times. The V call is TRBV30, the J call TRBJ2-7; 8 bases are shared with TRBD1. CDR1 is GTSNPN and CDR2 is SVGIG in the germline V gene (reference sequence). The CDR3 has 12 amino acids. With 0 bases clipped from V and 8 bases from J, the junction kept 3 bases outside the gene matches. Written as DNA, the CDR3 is TGTGCCTGGAGTGTGGACAGGGAAAAGCAGTACTTC. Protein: CAWSVDREKQYF.

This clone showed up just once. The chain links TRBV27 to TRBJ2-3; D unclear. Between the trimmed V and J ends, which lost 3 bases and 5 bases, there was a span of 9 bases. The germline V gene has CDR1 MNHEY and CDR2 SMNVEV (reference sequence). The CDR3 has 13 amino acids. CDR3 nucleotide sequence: TGTGCCAGCAGTTTCGGATTCAAAGATACGCAGTATTTT. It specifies CASSFGFKDTQYF.

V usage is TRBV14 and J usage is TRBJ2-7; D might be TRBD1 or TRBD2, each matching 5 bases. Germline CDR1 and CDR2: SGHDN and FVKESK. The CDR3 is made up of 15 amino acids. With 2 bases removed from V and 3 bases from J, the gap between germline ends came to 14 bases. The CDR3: CASSQWGGPNYEQYF. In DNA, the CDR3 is TGTGCCAGCAGCCAATGGGGCGGGCCAAACTACGAGCAGTACTTC.